The 18 T cell receptor beta chains below were found in one sample sequenced in a study of T cell responses to AZD1222 COVID-19 vaccine. Profiling relied on immunoSEQ multiplex PCR, and the TCRdb table lists in-frame clones only, not all of them. The data show roughly 120,000 clones, about 90% seen once. The input for sequencing was peripheral blood, taken 28 days after the second AZD1222 dose. These TCRs come from an adult who received the AZD1222 COVID-19 vaccine.

DNA for the CDR3: TGTGCCACCAGCGGCGGGACCTCCTATAATTCACCCCTCCACTTT. Amino acids: CATSGGTSYNSPLHF. The chain uses TRBV15 and TRBJ1-6, with D perhaps matching TRBD1 (5 bases). The V and J ends lost 5 bases and 0 bases respectively, with 8 bases between them. Germline assignment: CDR1 LNHNV and CDR2 YYDKDF (reference sequence). This CDR3 has 15 amino acids.

The chain carries TRBV18 and TRBJ1-1, with no clear D. V dropped 2 bases and J dropped 3 bases, with 10 bases sitting between them. This CDR3 region has 14 residues. Germline V gives CDR1 KGHSH, CDR2 LQKENI. Here the CDR3 reads CASSPLTVDTEAFF. The CDR3 DNA reads as TGTGCCAGCTCACCATTAACAGTTGACACTGAAGCTTTCTTT.

The CDR3 protein is CASSLEGISNYGYTF. CDR3 bases: TGCGCCAGCAGCTTGGAAGGGATCTCTAACTATGGCTACACCTTC. V and J are TRBV5-1 and TRBJ1-2; D unresolved. Germline lookup yields CDR1 SGHRS and CDR2 YFSETQ. Trimming removed 0 bases from V and 0 bases from J, with 9 bases in between. CDR3 length equals 15 residues.

The CDR3 sequence: CSGQGVGPGELFF. The CDR3 nucleotides are TGCAGCGGACAGGGGGTAGGCCCCGGGGAGCTGTTTTTT. V usage is TRBV29-1 and J usage is TRBJ2-2, with TRBD1 matching 9 bases. V lost 7 bases and J lost 6; bases outside the gene matches: 6. CDR1 and CDR2 from the germline V gene are SQVTM and ANQGSEA. This CDR3 is built from 13 residues.

CDR3: CASSGEGNQPQHF. DNA for the CDR3: TGTGCCAGCAGCGGGGAGGGCAATCAGCCCCAGCATTTT. V usage is TRBV25-1 and J usage is TRBJ1-5, with no clear D. Per the germline V gene, CDR1 is MGHDK and CDR2 is SYGVNS. V shed 6 bases and J shed 2 bases, with 8 bases lying between them. The CDR3 runs to 13 residues.

The chain carries TRBV7-6 and TRBJ1-2, with a possible D match to TRBD1 (5 bases). V lost 5 bases and J 7 bases, leaving 17 bases between the germline ends. Germline CDR1 and CDR2: SGHVS and FNYEAQ. The CDR3 extends over 14 amino acids. The CDR3 bases are TGTGCCAGCAGCCCAACGCCCCAGGGTACTGGCTACACCTTC. Amino acids: CASSPTPQGTGYTF.

The J gene is TRBJ1-2, the V gene TRBV12-3 or TRBV12-4; the D is unclear. The V end was cut by 4 bases, the J end by 8 bases, with 11 bases between. There are 12 residues in the CDR3. The CDR3 protein is CASSSWLGGYTF. The DNA for the CDR3 is TGTGCCAGCAGTTCCTGGTTGGGAGGCTACACCTTC.

The chain is built from TRBV7-8 and TRBJ1-5; possibly TRBD1 for D (5 bases). V was trimmed by 0 bases and J by 6 bases, leaving 21 bases between them. The CDR3 has 18 residues. The germline V gene encodes CDR1 SGHVS and CDR2 FQNEAQ. The CDR3 bases are TGTGCCAGCAGCTTAGCCCCGACCATAAACATTAGGGGTCAGCCCCAGCATTTT. Its translation is CASSLAPTINIRGQPQHF.

This clone was observed a single time. The V gene is TRBV15, the J gene TRBJ1-1; D perhaps matches TRBD1 (6 bases). Germline V lookup: CDR1 LNHNV, CDR2 YYDKDF (reference sequence). V lost 3 bases to trimming and J lost 7 bases, with 18 bases between them. The CDR3 sequence is 15 residues long. The CDR3 loop reads CATSRKVGGGGEAFF. The DNA for the CDR3 is TGTGCCACCAGCAGGAAAGTAGGGGGAGGGGGTGAAGCTTTCTTT.

Of note for this clone: Other DNA sequences in this specimen translate into the identical CDR3. This chain joins TRBV19 and TRBJ2-5, with 7 bases fitting TRBD1. Germline trimming cut 4 bases from V and 2 bases from J; bases unmatched to any gene: 1. The germline V gene has CDR1 LNHDA and CDR2 SQIVND (reference sequence). The CDR3 has 13 residues. CDR3 region: CASSRQGQETQYF. Written as DNA, the CDR3 is TGTGCCAGTAGTAGACAGGGTCAAGAGACCCAGTACTTC.

The CDR3 is CASSSLAGELFF. CDR3 nucleotides: TGTGCCAGCAGCAGCTTGGCCGGGGAGCTGTTTTTT. V is TRBV28 and J is TRBJ2-2; unclear D gene. CDR1 and CDR2 from the germline V gene are MDHEN and SYDVKM. V was trimmed by 6 bases and J by 6 bases, leaving 8 bases between them. This CDR3 is built from 12 residues.

The chain is built from TRBV29-1 and TRBJ1-3; D ambiguous. Germline-derived CDR1 and CDR2 are SQVTM and ANQGSEA. The V end lost 1 base, the J end lost 2 bases, and 9 bases lay between the germline ends. The length of the CDR3 is 14 residues. CDR3 nucleotides: TGCAGCGTTGAAGGGCAGGCTACTGGAAACACCATATATTTT. Protein product: CSVEGQATGNTIYF.

This chain links TRBV27 with TRBJ1-6; D perhaps matches TRBD1 (6 bases). Germline CDR1 MNHEY, CDR2 SMNVEV (reference sequence). There are 16 residues in the CDR3. V was cut by 0 bases and J by 5 bases, with 11 bases left in between. CDR3: CASSLSKDSHNSPLHF. CDR3 nucleotides: TGTGCCAGCAGTTTATCGAAGGACAGCCATAATTCACCCCTCCACTTT.

CDR3 nucleotides: TGCGCCAGCAGCTTGCGGGCTAGCGGGGGCCAAGAGACCCAGTACTTC. Its translation: CASSLRASGGQETQYF. The chain carries TRBV5-1 and TRBJ2-5, with 10 bases fitting TRBD2. Per germline, CDR1 SGHRS and CDR2 YFSETQ. The CDR3 spans 16 residues. With 1 base clipped from V and 1 base from J, the junction kept 4 bases outside the gene matches.

The CDR3 loop reads CASSATGTDGYTF. The CDR3 DNA reads TGCGCCAGCAGTGCAACCGGGACAGATGGCTACACCTTC. This sequence joins TRBV10-1 and TRBJ1-2; 7 nucleotides match TRBD1. CDR1 WNHNN and CDR2 SYGVQD come from the germline V gene (reference sequence). The length of the CDR3 is 13 residues. V was pared by 4 bases and J by 6 bases, with 5 bases of the junction left unmatched.

The rearrangement links TRBV10-3 to TRBJ2-3, with 11 bases matching TRBD2. The CDR3 extends over 16 amino acids. V trimming: 5 bases; J trimming: 2 bases; junction bases outside the gene matches: 6. Germline CDR1 ENHRY, CDR2 SYGVKD. In DNA form, the CDR3 reads TGTGCCATCAGTACTATAGCGGGGGGGGACACAGATACGCAGTATTTT. This codes for CAISTIAGGDTDTQYF.

As DNA, the CDR3 is TGTGCCAGCAGCCCGGGGGCAGGGTCTGAAAAACTGTTTTTT. Protein sequence: CASSPGAGSEKLFF. The chain couples TRBV11-3 to TRBJ1-4; a weak D match, TRBD1 (6 bases). Per the germline V gene, CDR1 is SGHNT and CDR2 is YENEEA. Trimming pared 5 bases from V and 7 bases from J, leaving 14 bases between. The CDR3 runs to 14 residues.

The J gene is TRBJ1-6, the V gene TRBV7-9, with D unresolved. The CDR3 is 13 residues long. Between the trimmed V and J ends, which lost 4 bases and 7 bases, there was a span of 8 bases. Germline loops: CDR1 SEHNR, CDR2 FQNEAQ (reference sequence). The CDR3 sequence: CASSSNQNSPLHF. CDR3 bases: TGTGCCAGCAGCTCGAATCAGAATTCACCCCTCCACTTT.